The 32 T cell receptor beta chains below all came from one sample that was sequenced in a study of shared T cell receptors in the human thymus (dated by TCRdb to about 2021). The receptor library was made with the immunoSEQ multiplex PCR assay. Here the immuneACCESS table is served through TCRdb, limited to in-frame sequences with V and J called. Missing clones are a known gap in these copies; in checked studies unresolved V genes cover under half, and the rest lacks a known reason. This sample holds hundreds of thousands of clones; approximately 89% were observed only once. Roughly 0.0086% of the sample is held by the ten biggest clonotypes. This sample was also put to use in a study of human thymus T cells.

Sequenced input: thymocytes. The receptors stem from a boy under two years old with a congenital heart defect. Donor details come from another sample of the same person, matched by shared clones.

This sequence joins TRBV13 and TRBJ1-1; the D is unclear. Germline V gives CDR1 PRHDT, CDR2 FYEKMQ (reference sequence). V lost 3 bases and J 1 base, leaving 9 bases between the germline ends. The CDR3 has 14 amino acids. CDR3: CASSFLPGNTEAFF. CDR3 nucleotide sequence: TGTGCCAGCAGCTTTCTCCCGGGGAACACTGAAGCTTTCTTT.

CDR3 sequence reads: CASSLGFGNQPQHF. CDR3 coding DNA: TGTGCCAGCAGCTTAGGATTCGGGAATCAGCCCCAGCATTTT. The J gene is TRBJ1-5, the V gene TRBV7-2; D is unresolved. The ends were cut back, 1 base at V and 4 bases at J, with 8 bases in the middle. Germline CDR1 is SGHTA and CDR2 is FQGNSA. The CDR3 runs 14 residues.

In nucleotides, the CDR3 is TGTGCCAGCAGTGAAATAACAGGGGAGGACTACGAGCAGTACTTC. This translates into CASSEITGEDYEQYF. The chain uses TRBV6-1 and TRBJ2-7; perhaps TRBD1 as D (7 bases). Germline V gives CDR1 MNHNS, CDR2 SASEGT. This CDR3 has 15 amino acids. V was clipped by 2 bases and J by 3 bases, with 14 bases between them.

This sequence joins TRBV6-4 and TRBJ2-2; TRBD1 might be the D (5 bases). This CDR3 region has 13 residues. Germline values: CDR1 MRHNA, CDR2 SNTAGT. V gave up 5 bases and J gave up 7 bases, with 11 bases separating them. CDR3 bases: TGTGCCAGCAGTCGGCAGGGCATCGGGGAGCTGTTTTTT. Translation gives CASSRQGIGELFF.

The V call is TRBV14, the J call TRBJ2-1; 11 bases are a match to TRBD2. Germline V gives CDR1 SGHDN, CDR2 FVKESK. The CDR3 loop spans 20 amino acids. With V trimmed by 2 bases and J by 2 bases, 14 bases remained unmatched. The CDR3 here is CASSQRVSLAGANPYNEQFF. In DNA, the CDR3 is TGTGCCAGCAGCCAAAGAGTTTCACTAGCGGGAGCGAATCCCTACAATGAGCAGTTCTTC.

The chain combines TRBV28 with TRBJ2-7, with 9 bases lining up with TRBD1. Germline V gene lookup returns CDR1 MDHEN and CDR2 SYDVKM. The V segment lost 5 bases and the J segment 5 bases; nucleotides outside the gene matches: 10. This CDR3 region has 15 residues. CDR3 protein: CASSPGQGKGHEQYF. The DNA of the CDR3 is TGTGCCAGCAGTCCTGGACAGGGGAAGGGGCACGAGCAGTACTTC.

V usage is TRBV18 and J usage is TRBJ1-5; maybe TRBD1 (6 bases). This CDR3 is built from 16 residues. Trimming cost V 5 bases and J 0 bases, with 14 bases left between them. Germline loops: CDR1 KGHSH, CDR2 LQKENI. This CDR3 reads CASSSSGESSNQPQHF. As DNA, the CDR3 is TGTGCCAGCTCATCATCAGGGGAAAGTAGCAATCAGCCCCAGCATTTT.

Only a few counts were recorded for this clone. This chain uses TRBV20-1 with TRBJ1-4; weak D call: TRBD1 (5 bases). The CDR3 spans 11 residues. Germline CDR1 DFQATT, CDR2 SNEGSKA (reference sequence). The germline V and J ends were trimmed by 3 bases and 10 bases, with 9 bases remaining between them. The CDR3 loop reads CSARVDRKLFF. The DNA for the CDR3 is TGCAGTGCTAGGGTAGACAGAAAACTGTTTTTT.

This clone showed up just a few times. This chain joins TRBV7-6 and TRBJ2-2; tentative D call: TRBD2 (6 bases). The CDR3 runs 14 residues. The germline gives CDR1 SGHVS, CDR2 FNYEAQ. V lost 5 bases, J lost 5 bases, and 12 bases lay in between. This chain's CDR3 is CASSTGERTGELFF. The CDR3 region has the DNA TGTGCCAGCAGCACGGGGGAACGAACCGGGGAGCTGTTTTTT.

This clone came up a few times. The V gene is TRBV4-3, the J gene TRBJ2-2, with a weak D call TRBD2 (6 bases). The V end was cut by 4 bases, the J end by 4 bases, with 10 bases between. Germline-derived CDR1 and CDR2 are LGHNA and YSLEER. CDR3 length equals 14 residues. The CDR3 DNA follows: TGCGCCAGCAGCCCAGTGGGGGGCACCGGGGAGCTGTTTTTT. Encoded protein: CASSPVGGTGELFF.

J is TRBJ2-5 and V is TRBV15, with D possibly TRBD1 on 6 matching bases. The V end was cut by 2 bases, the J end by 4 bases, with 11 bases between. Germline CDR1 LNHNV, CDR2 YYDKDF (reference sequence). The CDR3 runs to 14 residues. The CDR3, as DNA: TGTGCCACCAGCAGACCTGGACAGCGAGAGACCCAGTACTTC. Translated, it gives CATSRPGQRETQYF.

CDR3 protein: CASSLPTRQGDNSPLHF. The CDR3 nucleotides are TGCGCCAGCAGCCTACCGACCCGACAGGGTGATAATTCACCCCTCCACTTT. V gene TRBV4-1 combines with J gene TRBJ1-6, with TRBD1 identical over 7 bases. Germline V gives CDR1 MGHRA, CDR2 YSYEKL. The V segment lost 4 bases and the J segment 5 bases; nucleotides outside the gene matches: 11. This CDR3 contains 17 residues.

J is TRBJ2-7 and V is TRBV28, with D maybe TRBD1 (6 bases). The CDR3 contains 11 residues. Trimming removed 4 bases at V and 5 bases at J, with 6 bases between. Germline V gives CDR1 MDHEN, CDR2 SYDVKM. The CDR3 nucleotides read TGTGCCAGCAGTTACAGGGACGAGCAGTACTTC. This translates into CASSYRDEQYF.

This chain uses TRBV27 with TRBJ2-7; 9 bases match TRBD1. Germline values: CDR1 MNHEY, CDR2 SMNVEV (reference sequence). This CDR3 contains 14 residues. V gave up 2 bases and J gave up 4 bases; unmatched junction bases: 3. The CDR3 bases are TGTGCCAGCAGTTTAGGGGACAGGGATTACGAGCAGTACTTC. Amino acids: CASSLGDRDYEQYF.

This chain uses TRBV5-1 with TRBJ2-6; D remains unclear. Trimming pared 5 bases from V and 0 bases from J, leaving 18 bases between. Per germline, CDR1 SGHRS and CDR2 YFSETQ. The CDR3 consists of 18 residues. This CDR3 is CASSSNSFRRSGANVLTF. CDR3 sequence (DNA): TGCGCCAGCAGTTCCAACAGTTTCAGACGCTCTGGGGCCAACGTCCTGACTTTC. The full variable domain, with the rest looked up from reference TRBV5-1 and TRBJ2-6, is KAGVTQTPRYLIKTRGQQVTLSCSPISGHRSVSWYQQTPGQGLQFLFEYFSETQRNKGNFPGRFSGRQFSNSRSEMNVSTLELGDSALYLCASSSNSFRRSGANVLTFGAGSRLTVL.

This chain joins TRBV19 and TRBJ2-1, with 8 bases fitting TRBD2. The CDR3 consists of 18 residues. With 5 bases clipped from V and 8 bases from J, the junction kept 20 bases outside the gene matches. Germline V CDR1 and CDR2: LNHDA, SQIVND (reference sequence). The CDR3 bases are TGTGCCAGTAGTGACACGAACGGACTAGCCAAAGGGTCATATGAGCAGTTCTTC. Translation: CASSDTNGLAKGSYEQFF.

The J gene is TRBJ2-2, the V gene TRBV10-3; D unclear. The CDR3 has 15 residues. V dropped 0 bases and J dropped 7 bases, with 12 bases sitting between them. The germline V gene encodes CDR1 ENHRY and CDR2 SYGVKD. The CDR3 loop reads CAISESRATNGELFF. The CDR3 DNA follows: TGTGCCATCAGTGAGTCCCGTGCGACAAACGGGGAGCTGTTTTTT.

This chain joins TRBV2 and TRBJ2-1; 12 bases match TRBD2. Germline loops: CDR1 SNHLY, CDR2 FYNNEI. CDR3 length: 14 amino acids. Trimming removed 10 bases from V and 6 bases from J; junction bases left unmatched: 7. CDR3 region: CAIPLAGGPNEQFF. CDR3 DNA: TGTGCCATCCCGCTAGCGGGGGGGCCCAATGAGCAGTTCTTC.

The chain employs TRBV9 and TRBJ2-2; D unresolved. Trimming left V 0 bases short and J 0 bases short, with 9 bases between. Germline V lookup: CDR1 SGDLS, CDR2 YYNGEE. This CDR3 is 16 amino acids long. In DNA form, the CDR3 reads TGTGCCAGCAGCGTAGCGGTGCACGCGAACACCGGGGAGCTGTTTTTT. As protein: CASSVAVHANTGELFF.

The DNA for the CDR3 is TGTGCCAGCAGTTCCCGGGGGGGTAACACTGAAGCTTTCTTT. Translating gives CASSSRGGNTEAFF. This chain links TRBV28 with TRBJ1-1; a weak D match, TRBD1 (5 bases). CDR3 length: 14 amino acids. Between the trimmed V and J ends, which lost 4 bases and 2 bases, there was a span of 11 bases. Germline CDR1 MDHEN, CDR2 SYDVKM. Full variable domain (outside the CDR3, taken from reference TRBV28 and TRBJ1-1): DVKVTQSSRYLVKRTGEKVFLECVQDMDHENMFWYRQDPGLGLRLIYFSYDVKMKEKGDIPEGYSVSREKKERFSLILESASTNQTSMYLCASSSRGGNTEAFFGQGTRLTVV.

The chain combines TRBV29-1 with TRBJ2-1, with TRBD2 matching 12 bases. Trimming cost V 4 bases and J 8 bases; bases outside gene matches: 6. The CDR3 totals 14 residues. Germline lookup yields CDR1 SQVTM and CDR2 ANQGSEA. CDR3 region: CSVAPGLAGHEQFF. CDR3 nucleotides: TGCAGCGTTGCTCCCGGACTAGCGGGACATGAGCAGTTCTTC.

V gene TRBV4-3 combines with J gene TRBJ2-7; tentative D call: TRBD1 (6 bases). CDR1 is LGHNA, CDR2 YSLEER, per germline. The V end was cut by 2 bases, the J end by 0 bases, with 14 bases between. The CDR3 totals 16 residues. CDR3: CASSQSNRDISYEQYF. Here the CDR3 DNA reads TGCGCCAGCAGCCAATCTAACCGGGACATCTCCTACGAGCAGTACTTC.

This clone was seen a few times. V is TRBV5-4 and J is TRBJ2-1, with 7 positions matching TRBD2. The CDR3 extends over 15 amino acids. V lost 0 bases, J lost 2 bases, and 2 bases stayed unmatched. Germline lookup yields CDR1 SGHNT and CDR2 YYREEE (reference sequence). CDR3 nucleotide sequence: TGTGCCAGCAGCTTGGAGGCGGGGGCCTACAATGAGCAGTTCTTC. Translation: CASSLEAGAYNEQFF.

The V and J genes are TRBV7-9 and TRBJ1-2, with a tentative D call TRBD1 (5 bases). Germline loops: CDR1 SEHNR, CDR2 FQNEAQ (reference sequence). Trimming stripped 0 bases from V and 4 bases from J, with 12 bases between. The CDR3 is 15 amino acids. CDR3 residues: CASSLAAGWPYGYTF. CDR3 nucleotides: TGTGCCAGCAGCTTAGCGGCAGGGTGGCCCTATGGCTACACCTTC.

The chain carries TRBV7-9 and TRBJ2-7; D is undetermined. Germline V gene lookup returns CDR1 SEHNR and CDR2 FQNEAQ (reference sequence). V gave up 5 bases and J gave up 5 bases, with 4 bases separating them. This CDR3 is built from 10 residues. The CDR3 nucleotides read TGTGCCAGCAGCCGTGACGAGCAGTACTTC. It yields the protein CASSRDEQYF.

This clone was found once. The CDR3 sequence is CASSLRQGPNTGELFF. The CDR3 region has the DNA TGCGCCAGCAGCCTTAGACAGGGCCCGAACACCGGGGAGCTGTTTTTT. The genes are TRBV4-1 and TRBJ2-2; 7 bases map to TRBD1. The germline gives CDR1 MGHRA, CDR2 YSYEKL. With V trimmed by 4 bases and J by 0 bases, 5 bases remained unmatched. The CDR3 has 16 amino acids.

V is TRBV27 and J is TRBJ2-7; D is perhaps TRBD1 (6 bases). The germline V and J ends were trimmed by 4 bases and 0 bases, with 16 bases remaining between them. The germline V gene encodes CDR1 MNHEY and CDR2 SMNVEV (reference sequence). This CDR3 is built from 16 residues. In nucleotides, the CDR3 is TGTGCCAGCAGTTCAAAACGAGACAGGAGCTCCTACGAGCAGTACTTC. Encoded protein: CASSSKRDRSSYEQYF.

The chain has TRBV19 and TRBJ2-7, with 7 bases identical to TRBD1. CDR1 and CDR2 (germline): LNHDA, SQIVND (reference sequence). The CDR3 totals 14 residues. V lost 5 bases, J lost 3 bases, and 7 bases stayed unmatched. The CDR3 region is CASSVIRDSYEQYF. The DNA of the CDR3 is TGTGCCAGTAGTGTCATCCGGGACAGCTACGAGCAGTACTTC.

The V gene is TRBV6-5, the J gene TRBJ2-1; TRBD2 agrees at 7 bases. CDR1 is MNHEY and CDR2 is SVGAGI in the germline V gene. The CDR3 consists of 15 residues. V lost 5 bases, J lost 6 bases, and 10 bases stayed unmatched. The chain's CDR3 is CASSPSGKNFNEQFF. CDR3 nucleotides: TGTGCCAGCAGTCCAAGCGGGAAAAACTTCAATGAGCAGTTCTTC.

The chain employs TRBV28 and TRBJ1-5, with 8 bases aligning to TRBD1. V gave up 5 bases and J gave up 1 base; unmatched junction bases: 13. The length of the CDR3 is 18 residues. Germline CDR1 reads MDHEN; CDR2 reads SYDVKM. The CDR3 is CASSLFQGARGSNQPQHF. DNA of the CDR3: TGTGCCAGCAGTCTTTTCCAGGGGGCGCGCGGAAGCAATCAGCCCCAGCATTTT.

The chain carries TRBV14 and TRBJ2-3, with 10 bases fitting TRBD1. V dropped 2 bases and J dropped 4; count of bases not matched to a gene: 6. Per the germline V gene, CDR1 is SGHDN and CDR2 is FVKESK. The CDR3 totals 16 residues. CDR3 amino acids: CASSQKGQGFSDTQYF. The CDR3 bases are TGTGCCAGCAGCCAAAAGGGACAGGGGTTTTCAGATACGCAGTATTTT. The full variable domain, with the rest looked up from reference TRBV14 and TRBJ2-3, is EAGVTQFPSHSVIEKGQTVTLRCDPISGHDNLYWYRRVMGKEIKFLLHFVKESKQDESGMPNNRFLAERTGGTYSTLKVQPAELEDSGVYFCASSQKGQGFSDTQYFGPGTRLTVL.

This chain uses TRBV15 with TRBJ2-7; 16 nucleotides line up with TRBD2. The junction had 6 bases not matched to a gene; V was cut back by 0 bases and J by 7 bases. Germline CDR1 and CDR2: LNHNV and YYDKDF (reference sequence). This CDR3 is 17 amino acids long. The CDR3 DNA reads TGTGCCACCAGCAGAGAATCTCCGGGACTAGCGGGGGGGGAGCAGTACTTC. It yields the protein CATSRESPGLAGGEQYF.